What follows is one T cell receptor (beta chain) and its context. Its antigen is still unknown. The data derive from a study of Ad26.COV2.S vaccination and SARS-CoV-2 variants. Libraries were prepared by immunoSEQ multiplex PCR; TCRdb keeps only in-frame clonotypes and omits some of them. The sample contains some 190,000 clones, around 88% of which appear only once. The CDR3 has 14 residues. Germline CDR1 ENHRY, CDR2 SYGVKD. Deletions cut 2 bases from V and 5 bases from J, with 12 bases between. Overall study results and limits: Breadth measured for non-spike TCRs was similar across vaccine and placebo recipients. The analyses of TCR breadth and depth may have understated the size of total T cell responses.

This TCR derives from a human donor who had recovered from COVID-19. The V gene is TRBV10-3, the J gene TRBJ1-1; unclear D gene. The input for sequencing was peripheral blood, taken after recovery from COVID-19. The CDR3 DNA sequence: TGTGCCATCAGTGAGCATCCCAGATCGACTGAAGCTTTCTTT. It is translated as CAISEHPRSTEAFF.